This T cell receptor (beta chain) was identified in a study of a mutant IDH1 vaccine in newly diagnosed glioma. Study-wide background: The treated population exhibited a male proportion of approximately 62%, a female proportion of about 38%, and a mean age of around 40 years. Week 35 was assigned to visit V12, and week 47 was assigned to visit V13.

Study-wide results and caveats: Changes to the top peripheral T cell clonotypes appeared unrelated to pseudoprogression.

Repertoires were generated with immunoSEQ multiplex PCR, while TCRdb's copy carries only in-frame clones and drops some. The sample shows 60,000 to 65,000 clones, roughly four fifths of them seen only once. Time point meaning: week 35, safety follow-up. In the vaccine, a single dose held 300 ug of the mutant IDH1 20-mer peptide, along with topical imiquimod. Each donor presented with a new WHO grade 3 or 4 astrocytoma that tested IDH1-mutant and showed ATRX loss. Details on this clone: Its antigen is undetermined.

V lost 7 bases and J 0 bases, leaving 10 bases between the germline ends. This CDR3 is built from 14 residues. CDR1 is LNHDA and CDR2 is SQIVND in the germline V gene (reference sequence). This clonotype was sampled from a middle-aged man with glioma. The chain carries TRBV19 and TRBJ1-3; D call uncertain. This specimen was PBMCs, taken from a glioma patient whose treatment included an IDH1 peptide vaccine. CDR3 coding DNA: TGTGCCAGTAAGTTACAGATCTCTGGAAACACCATATATTTT. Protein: CASKLQISGNTIYF.